This section outlines one T cell receptor (beta chain) sequence together with its context. This sample was included in a study of blood T cell repertoires in COVID-19. For the study at large: In each case, the material was cDNA or gDNA derived from T cells, B-cell-depleted T cells, or PBMCs.

Trimming took 4 bases from V and 4 from J; bases not matched to a gene: 7. CDR3 length: 15 residues. CDR1 and CDR2 (germline): SNHLY, FYNNEI. Clones were read by immunoSEQ multiplex PCR, and TCRdb kept only the in-frame ones, dropping some. The sample lists some 260,000 clones; about 88% were seen once. The sequenced sample was peripheral blood. V usage is TRBV2 and J usage is TRBJ1-5; 7 nucleotides agree with TRBD1. The TCR comes from a woman in her thirties or forties who had recovered from COVID-19. CDR3: CASSGTTGRNQPQHF. Written as DNA, the CDR3 is TGTGCCAGCAGTGGAACGACAGGGAGGAATCAGCCCCAGCATTTT.